The clone carrying this T cell receptor beta chain appeared a few times. What it binds is not known. Preparation of TCR beta libraries was done by quantitative 5'-RACE with molecular barcodes. TCRdb fed the 5' RACE reads into MiXCR, producing one record per CDR3 protein. In the table there are roughly 260,000 distinct CDR3 sequences, approximately 20% of which are singletons. The CDR3 spans 16 residues. V was shortened by 2 bases and J by 4 bases, with 17 bases between the two germline ends. The germline V gene encodes CDR1 MNHNS and CDR2 SASEGT. The data were obtained in a study of CD8 T cells in ankylosing spondylitis. Whole-study results and caveats: With a CD8+ phenotype, disease-linked clones were relatively rare in peripheral blood. Made up of under 10 highly homologous variants, a TCR beta motif appeared characteristic of ankylosing spondylitis blood. Reactive arthritis synovial fluid and blood previously showed some of these motif variants.

The material sequenced was blood, either unsorted or a sorted T cell fraction (not recorded which). V is TRBV6-1 and J is TRBJ1-1; D may be TRBD1 (6 bases). This receptor was identified in a male donor with ankylosing spondylitis or in good health (not recorded which). The CDR3 loop is CASSERPGADGTEAFF. CDR3 DNA sequence: TGTGCCAGCAGTGAACGGCCGGGGGCCGACGGCACTGAAGCTTTCTTT.